This TCR beta chain was documented in a study of beta chain features in type 1 diabetes. Study-wide points: More deletions and fewer insertions at VDJ junctions were seen in type 1 diabetes patients.

The CDR3 consists of 14 residues. Deletions cut 6 bases from V and 8 bases from J, with 17 bases between. The germline V gene encodes CDR1 MDHEN and CDR2 SYDVKM. Of the isolated RNA, all was reverse transcribed, and so the sequenced material was expressed TCRB transcripts. The study sequenced naive, central memory and regulatory T cell samples to an average of about 4 million reads. Libraries were prepared by immunoSEQ multiplex PCR; TCRdb keeps only in-frame clonotypes and omits some of them. The sample consists of 150,000 to 200,000 clones, 9% to 10% of them appearing once. To note about this clone: Its target is unknown.

In total, each donor contributed a single heparinised blood draw that averaged about 100 mL. CD4+ naive, central memory, regulatory and stem cell-like memory subsets were isolated by sorting on CD45RO/CCR7/CD25/CD127/CD95/CD27. Material for sequencing was central memory CD4+ T cells from blood. This TCR derives from a young woman in good health. This chain joins TRBV28 and TRBJ1-3, with D tentatively TRBD1 (6 bases). The CDR3 here is CASSPGTLGYTIYF. The CDR3 DNA reads TGTGCCAGCAGCCCCGGGACATTGGGATACACCATATATTTT.